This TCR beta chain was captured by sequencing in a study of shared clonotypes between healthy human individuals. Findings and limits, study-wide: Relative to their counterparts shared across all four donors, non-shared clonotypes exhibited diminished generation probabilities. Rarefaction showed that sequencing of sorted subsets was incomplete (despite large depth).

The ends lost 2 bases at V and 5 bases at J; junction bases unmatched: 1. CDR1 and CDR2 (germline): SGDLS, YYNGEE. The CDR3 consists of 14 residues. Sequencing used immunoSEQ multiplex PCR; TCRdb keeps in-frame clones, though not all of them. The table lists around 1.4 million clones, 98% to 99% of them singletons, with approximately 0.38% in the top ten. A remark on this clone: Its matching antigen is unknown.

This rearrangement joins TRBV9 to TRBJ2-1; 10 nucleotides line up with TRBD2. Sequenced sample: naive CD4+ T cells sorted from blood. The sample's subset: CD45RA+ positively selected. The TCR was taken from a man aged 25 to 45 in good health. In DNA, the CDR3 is TGTGCCAGCAGCGTGAGCGGGAGGGACAATGAGCAGTTCTTC. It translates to CASSVSGRDNEQFF.